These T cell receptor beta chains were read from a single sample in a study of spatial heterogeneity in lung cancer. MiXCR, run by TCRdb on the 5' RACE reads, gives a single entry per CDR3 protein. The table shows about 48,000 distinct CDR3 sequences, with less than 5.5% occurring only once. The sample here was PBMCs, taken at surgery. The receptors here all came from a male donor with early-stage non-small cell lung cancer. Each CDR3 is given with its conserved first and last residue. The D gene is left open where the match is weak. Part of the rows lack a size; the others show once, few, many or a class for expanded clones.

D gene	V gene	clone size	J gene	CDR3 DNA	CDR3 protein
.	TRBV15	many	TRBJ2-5	TGTGCCACCAGCAGAGGATCAGGGTTGGGGGAGACCCAGTACTTC	CATSRGSGLGETQYF
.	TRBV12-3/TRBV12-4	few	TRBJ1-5	TGTGCCAGCAGTCCCCAATTCAATCAGCCCCAGCATTTT	CASSPQFNQPQHF
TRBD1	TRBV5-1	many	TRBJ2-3	TGCGCCAGCAGCTTGGAGGGACAGGGTGATACGCAGTATTTT	CASSLEGQGDTQYF
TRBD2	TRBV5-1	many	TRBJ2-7	TGCGCCAGCAGCTCCCGGACTAGCGGGAGAAACGAGCAGTACTTC	CASSSRTSGRNEQYF
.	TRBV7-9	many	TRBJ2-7	TGTGCCAGCACCTTTTCCGGACCGGGTTCCTTCTACGAGCAGTACTTC	CASTFSGPGSFYEQYF
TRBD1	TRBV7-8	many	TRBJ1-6	TGTGCCAGCAGCTTATTTCAAGGGGGCGATTCACCCCTCCACTTT	CASSLFQGGDSPLHF
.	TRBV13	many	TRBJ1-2	TGTGCCAGCAGCCTTGGGACGGCTCACTATGGCTACACCTTC	CASSLGTAHYGYTF
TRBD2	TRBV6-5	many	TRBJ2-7	TGTGCCAGCAGAAATAGCGGGAGCTCCTACGAGCAGTACTTC	CASRNSGSSYEQYF
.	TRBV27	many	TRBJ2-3	TGTGCCAGCAGTTCGTACCGGGGTATTGAGTTCGCAGTTGCAGATACGCAGTATTTT	CASSSYRGIEFAVADTQYF
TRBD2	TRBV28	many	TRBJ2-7	TGTGCCAGCGGGATAGCGGGATTCGAGCAGTACTTC	CASGIAGFEQYF
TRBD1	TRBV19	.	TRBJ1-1	TGTGCCAGTAGTAGCGGACAGGGGGCGTCTGCGATGAACACTGAAGCTTTCTTT	CASSSGQGASAMNTEAFF
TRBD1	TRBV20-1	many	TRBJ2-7	TGCAGTGCTAGATATAATAATAGGCAGGGGGCCTACGAGCAGTACTTC	CSARYNNRQGAYEQYF
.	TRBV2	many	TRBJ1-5	TGTGCCAGCAGTGACCGTGGGTATAGCAATCAGCCCCAGCATTTT	CASSDRGYSNQPQHF
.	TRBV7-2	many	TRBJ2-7	TGTGCCAGCAGCTTAGCCGGCCAGGCCTACGAGCAGTACTTC	CASSLAGQAYEQYF
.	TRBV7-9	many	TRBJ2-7	TGTGCCAGCAGCTTATATGACGAGCAGTACTTC	CASSLYDEQYF
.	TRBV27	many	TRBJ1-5	TGTGCCAGCAGTTTATCACAGGGAAGCAATCAGCCCCAGCATTTT	CASSLSQGSNQPQHF
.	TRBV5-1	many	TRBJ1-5	TGCGCCAGCAGCCCTCACACCTCAGATCAGCATTTT	CASSPHTSDQHF
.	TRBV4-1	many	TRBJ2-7	TGCGCCAGCAGCCAAGAGTCGCTTATCTCCTACGAGCAGTACTTC	CASSQESLISYEQYF
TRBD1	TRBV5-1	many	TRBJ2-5	TGCGCCAGCAGCCCTTGGGGCCTTACAGGGGGAGGAGGAGAGACCCAGTACTTC	CASSPWGLTGGGGETQYF
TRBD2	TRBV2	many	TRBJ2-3	TGTGCCAGCAGTGAAGATTCGGGACTAGCGGGAGCGGACACAGATACGCAGTATTTT	CASSEDSGLAGADTDTQYF
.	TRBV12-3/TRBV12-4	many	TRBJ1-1	TGTGCCAGCAGAACCGGACGGAACACTGAAGCTTTCTTT	CASRTGRNTEAFF
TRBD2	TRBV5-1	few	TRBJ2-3	TGCGCCAGCAGCTGGGCCCTCCGGGGGGGCACAGATACGCAGTATTTT	CASSWALRGGTDTQYF
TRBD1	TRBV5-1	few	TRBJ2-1	TGCGCCAGCAGCGAGGGGGCGGCCTCACCGGGTGAGCAGTTCTTC	CASSEGAASPGEQFF
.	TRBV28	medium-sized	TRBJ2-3	TGTGCCAGCAGTTTATTTTCAGATACGCAGTATTTT	CASSLFSDTQYF
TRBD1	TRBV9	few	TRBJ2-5	TGTGCCAGCAGCCCCCAGACAGGGCTGGGATCGGAGACCCAGTACTTC	CASSPQTGLGSETQYF
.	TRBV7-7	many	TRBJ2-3	TGTGCTAGCAGCCGGGGGCGCTCCGACAATCAGGGCACAGATACGCAGTATTTT	CASSRGRSDNQGTDTQYF
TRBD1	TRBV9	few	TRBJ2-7	TGTGCCAGCAGCTTCGGACAGGGTCAAGCCTACGAGCAGTACTTC	CASSFGQGQAYEQYF
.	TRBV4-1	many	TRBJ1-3	TGCGCCAGCAGCCAAGGTCGGCACTCTGGAAACACCATATATTTT	CASSQGRHSGNTIYF
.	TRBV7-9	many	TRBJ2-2	TGTGCCAGCACCGCATTCAATGGCGGGGAGCTGTTTTTT	CASTAFNGGELFF
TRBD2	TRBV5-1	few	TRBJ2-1	TGCGCCAGCAGCTTGGTGACTAGCGGGAGCAATGAGCAGTTCTTC	CASSLVTSGSNEQFF
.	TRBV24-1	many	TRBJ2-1	TGTGCCACCAGTGCGGCCTCCTCCTACAATGAGCAGTTCTTC	CATSAASSYNEQFF
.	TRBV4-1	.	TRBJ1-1	TGCGCCAGCAGCCATGTAGGAGAAGTCGCTGAAGCTTTCTTT	CASSHVGEVAEAFF
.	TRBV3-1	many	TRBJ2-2	TGTGCCAGCAGCCAAGAATTTTTCGGACATAGAAACACCGGGGAGCTGTTTTTT	CASSQEFFGHRNTGELFF
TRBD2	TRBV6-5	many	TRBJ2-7	TGTGCCAGCGCCGTCCGGGGCGGGAGGGCCTCTTACTACGAGCAGTACTTC	CASAVRGGRASYYEQYF
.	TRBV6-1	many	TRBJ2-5	TGTGCCAGCAGTGGCGCGCGCGAGACCCAGTACTTC	CASSGARETQYF
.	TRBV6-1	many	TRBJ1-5	TGTGCCAGCAGCCTTCTCGGGATCGACGGCAATCAGCCCCAGCATTTT	CASSLLGIDGNQPQHF
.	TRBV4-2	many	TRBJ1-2	TGTGCCAGCAGCCAAGAATTAGGGAGCAGAGACGGCTACACCTTC	CASSQELGSRDGYTF
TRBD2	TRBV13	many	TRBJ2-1	TGTGCCAGCAGGATAGCGGGAGAAGGTTACAATGAGCAGTTCTTC	CASRIAGEGYNEQFF
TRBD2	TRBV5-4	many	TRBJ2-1	TGTGCCAGCACCTCTCCCTCGGCGGGAGAAGGGGAGCAGTTCTTC	CASTSPSAGEGEQFF
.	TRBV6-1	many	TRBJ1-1	TGTGCCAGCAGCTGGGGTGGAGGCAACACTGAAGCTTTCTTT	CASSWGGGNTEAFF
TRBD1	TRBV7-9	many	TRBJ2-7	TGTGCCAGCAGCCGACAGGGCTTCCCGGGAGAGCAGTACTTC	CASSRQGFPGEQYF
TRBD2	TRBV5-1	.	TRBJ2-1	TGCGCCAGCGAGGCTAGCGGGACTTACAATGAGCAGTTCTTC	CASEASGTYNEQFF
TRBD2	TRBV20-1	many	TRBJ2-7	TGCAGTGCTCCCCAAGCGGGGGAGACCCGCTACGAGCAGTACTTC	CSAPQAGETRYEQYF
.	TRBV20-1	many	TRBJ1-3	TGCAGTGCTACCCCGGGGGGCTCTGGAAACACCATATATTTT	CSATPGGSGNTIYF
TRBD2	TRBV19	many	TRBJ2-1	TGTGCCAGTAGTCGGGCGGGAGGGAATAATGAGCAGTTCTTC	CASSRAGGNNEQFF
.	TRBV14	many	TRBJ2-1	TGTGCCAGCAGCCAAGATCGTGGTAGCTCCTACAATGAGCAGTTCTTC	CASSQDRGSSYNEQFF
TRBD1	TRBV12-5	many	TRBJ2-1	TGTGCTAGTGGTTTGGGCGGACAGGGAGTCCTTGGTGAGCAGTTCTTC	CASGLGGQGVLGEQFF
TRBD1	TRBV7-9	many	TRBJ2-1	TGTGCCAGCAGCCGCCGGGAAGGGGGCATCGGGGATTACAATGAGCAGTTCTTC	CASSRREGGIGDYNEQFF
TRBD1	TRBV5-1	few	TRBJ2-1	TGCGCCAGCAGCCCCGGGACAGGGCCGGAGAATGAGCAGTTCTTC	CASSPGTGPENEQFF